This T cell receptor (beta chain) came from a study of shared clonotypes between healthy human individuals. The wider study: CD4 naive and memory got three plates each, CD8 naive two, CD8 memory one.

CD45RO negativity and positive selection for CCR7 defined naive CD8 cells, a population that excluded terminally differentiated effector memory CD45RA+ cells. About this clone itself: The antigen is unknown.

Measured with immunoSEQ multiplex PCR; TCRdb has only the in-frame clones, and not every one. Here the sample spans 800,000 or so clones, approximately 96% being singletons. CDR3 length: 14 amino acids. From germline, CDR1 is SGHTA and CDR2 FQGNSA. V was trimmed by 1 base and J by 0 bases, leaving 7 bases between them. Study outcomes and limitations: The study sampled only blood, and tissue repertoires likely differ. Larger richness was generally estimated for naive than memory subsets.

The V call is TRBV7-2, the J call TRBJ2-7; D uncertain. This TCR was sampled from a young man in good health. What was sequenced was naive CD8+ T cells sorted from blood. Here the CDR3 DNA reads TGTGCCAGCAGCTTAGTTGTGAGCTCCTACGAGCAGTACTTC. Protein sequence: CASSLVVSSYEQYF. Filled out from reference TRBV7-2 and TRBJ2-7, the complete variable domain reads GAGVSQSPSNKVTEKGKDVELRCDPISGHTALYWYRQSLGQGLEFLIYFQGNSAPDKSGLPSDRFSAERTGGSVSTLTIQRTQQEDSAVYLCASSLVVSSYEQYFGPGTRLTVT.